The rows below give T cell receptor beta chains drawn from one sample of a study of CD8+ T cells in alopecia areata. Profiling relied on immunoSEQ multiplex PCR, and the TCRdb table lists in-frame clones only, not all of them. The table shows 95,000 to 150,000 clones, with roughly 55% occurring only once. The input for sequencing was CD4+ T cells sorted from blood, taken at week 4, from a patient treated with tofacitinib. The receptor source for this set is a human donor with alopecia areata. CDR3s include the opening cysteine and the closing phenylalanine or tryptophan. A D gene is named only where the DNA matches it firmly. A clone size is listed for some rows: how often the clone was seen (once, few, many), or a class if it is expanded.

-	TRBJ1-1	TRBV7-2	-	TGTGCCAGCAGCTTATCTGCAGGGTGGAACACTGAAGCTTTCTTT	CASSLSAGWNTEAFF
few	TRBJ1-6	TRBV29-1	-	TGCAGCGTCTACTTACACCTGAGGGGTTCACCCCTCCACTTT	CSVYLHLRGSPLHF
-	TRBJ2-7	TRBV7-9	-	TGTGCCAGCAGCCTACAGAACTACGAGCAGTACTTC	CASSLQNYEQYF
-	TRBJ2-1	TRBV14	-	TGTGCCAGCAGCCAAGATGTGTGGCAGTTCTTC	CASSQDVWQFF
-	TRBJ2-5	TRBV30	-	TGTGCCTGGAGTGGTGGGGGCAGCTCTTCAGAGACCCAGTACTTC	CAWSGGGSSSETQYF
once	TRBJ2-5	TRBV7-9	-	TGTGCCAGCAGCTTCCTAACAGGGATCCAAGAGACCCAGTACTTC	CASSFLTGIQETQYF
-	TRBJ1-5	TRBV7-8	-	TGTGCCAGCAGCTTATCGATTGGGGAGGCGAGCAATCAGCCCCAGCATTTT	CASSLSIGEASNQPQHF
-	TRBJ2-3	TRBV5-4	TRBD2	TGTGCCAGCAGCCCCGGACTAGCGGATCCAGATACGCAGTATTTT	CASSPGLADPDTQYF
-	TRBJ2-7	TRBV5-6	-	TGTGCCAGCAGCGGTGCCTACGAGCAGTACTTC	CASSGAYEQYF
once	TRBJ2-6	TRBV9	TRBD1	TGTGCCAGCAGCGTAGTAGGACAGGGGGGCTCTGGGGCCAACGTCCTGACTTTC	CASSVVGQGGSGANVLTF
-	TRBJ1-2	TRBV29-1	TRBD1	TGCAGCGTCTCTTTGACAGGGCGGAACTATGGCTACACCTTC	CSVSLTGRNYGYTF
-	TRBJ1-2	TRBV27	-	TGTGCCAGCAGTGGGACCCGCGGGGGTTATGGCTACACCTTC	CASSGTRGGYGYTF
-	TRBJ1-3	TRBV7-2	-	TGTGCCAGCAGACGGGACGGGGACACCATATATTTT	CASRRDGDTIYF
-	TRBJ2-5	TRBV7-6	TRBD2	TGTGCCAGCAGCTCGCTAGCGGGAACACAAGAGACCCAGTACTTC	CASSSLAGTQETQYF
-	TRBJ2-5	TRBV5-1	TRBD2	TGCGCCAGCAGCCTGAAGCGGGATGGGGAGACCCAGTACTTC	CASSLKRDGETQYF
-	TRBJ1-2	TRBV4-3	TRBD1	TGCGCCAGCAGCCCGATACAGGGGTCGGATGGCTACACCTTC	CASSPIQGSDGYTF
-	TRBJ1-2	TRBV2	-	TGTGCCAGCATGGCGTGGGGGGCCGGTGGCTACACCTTC	CASMAWGAGGYTF
-	TRBJ1-2	TRBV30	TRBD1	TGTGCCTGGAGCAGGAGGCTCCGGGACAGGGGCTTTCCTAACTATGGCTACACCTTC	CAWSRRLRDRGFPNYGYTF
once	TRBJ2-2	TRBV9	-	TGTGCCAGCAGCGTAGACTCGACCGGGGAGCTGTTTTTT	CASSVDSTGELFF
-	TRBJ2-7	TRBV30	TRBD1	TGTGCCTGGGGAGCCGGGACAGTTAACTACGAGCAGTACTTC	CAWGAGTVNYEQYF
-	TRBJ1-5	TRBV5-6	TRBD1	TGTGCCAGCAGCTACACAGGGGGCGGCCAGCCCCAGCATTTT	CASSYTGGGQPQHF
few	TRBJ1-1	TRBV30	-	TGTGCCTGGAGTGTACTGGGGCGGAACACTGAAGCTTTCTTT	CAWSVLGRNTEAFF
-	TRBJ2-1	TRBV28	TRBD2	TGTGCCAGCAGTCCCAGCGGGAGGGCCAAGGAGCAGTTCTTC	CASSPSGRAKEQFF
-	TRBJ1-2	TRBV29-1	-	TGCAGCGTTGAGCCGGGACCCCAATTC	CSVEPGPQF
few	TRBJ2-5	TRBV7-6	-	TGTGCCAGCAGCCCGCCCCTCCGGACCCAGTACTTC	CASSPPLRTQYF
-	TRBJ2-5	TRBV5-1	TRBD2	TGCGCCAGCAGCTCGGGACTAGCGGGAGTAAGTGGTTTTCGAGAGACCCAGTACTTC	CASSSGLAGVSGFRETQYF
-	TRBJ1-1	TRBV30	-	TGTGCCTGGAGTGACAGGGTGGCAGCTTTCTTT	CAWSDRVAAFF